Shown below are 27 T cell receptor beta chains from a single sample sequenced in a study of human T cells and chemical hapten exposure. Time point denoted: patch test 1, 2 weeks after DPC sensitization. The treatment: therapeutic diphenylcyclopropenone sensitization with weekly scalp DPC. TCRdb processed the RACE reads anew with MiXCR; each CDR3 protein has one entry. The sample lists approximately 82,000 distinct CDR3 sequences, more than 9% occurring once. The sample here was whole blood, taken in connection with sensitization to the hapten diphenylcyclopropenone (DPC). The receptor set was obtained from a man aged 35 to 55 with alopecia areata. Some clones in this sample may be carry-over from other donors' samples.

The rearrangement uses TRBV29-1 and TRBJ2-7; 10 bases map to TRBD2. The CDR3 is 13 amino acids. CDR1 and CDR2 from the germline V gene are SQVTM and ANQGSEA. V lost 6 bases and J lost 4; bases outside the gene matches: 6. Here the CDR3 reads CSVKREGLYEQYF. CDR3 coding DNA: TGCAGCGTGAAGCGGGAGGGCCTGTACGAGCAGTACTTC.

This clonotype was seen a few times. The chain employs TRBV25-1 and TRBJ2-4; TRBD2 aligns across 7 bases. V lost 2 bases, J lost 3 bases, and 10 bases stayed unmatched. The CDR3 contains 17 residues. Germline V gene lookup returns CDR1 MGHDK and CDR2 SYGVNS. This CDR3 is CASSEPRNRDYKNIQYF. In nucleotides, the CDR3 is TGTGCCAGCAGTGAACCGAGGAACCGGGACTACAAAAACATTCAGTACTTC. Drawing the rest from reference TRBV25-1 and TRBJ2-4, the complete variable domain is EADIYQTPRYLVIGTGKKITLECSQTMGHDKMYWYQQDPGMELHLIHYSYGVNSTEKGDLSSESTVSRIRTEHFPLTLESARPSHTSQYLCASSEPRNRDYKNIQYFGAGTRLSVL.

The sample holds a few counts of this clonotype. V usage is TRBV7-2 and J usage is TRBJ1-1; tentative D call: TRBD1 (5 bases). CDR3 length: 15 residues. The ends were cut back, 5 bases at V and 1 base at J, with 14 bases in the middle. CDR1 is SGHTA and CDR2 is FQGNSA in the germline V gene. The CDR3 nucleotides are TGTGCCAGCAGCCATGACAGCGCCCGGAACACTGAAGCTTTCTTT. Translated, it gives CASSHDSARNTEAFF.

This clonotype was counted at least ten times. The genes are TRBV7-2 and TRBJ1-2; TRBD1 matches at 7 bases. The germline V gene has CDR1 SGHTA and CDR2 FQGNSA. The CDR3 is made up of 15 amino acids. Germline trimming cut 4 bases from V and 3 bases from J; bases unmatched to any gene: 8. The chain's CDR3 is CASSSYRGEDYGYTF. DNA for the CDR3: TGTGCCAGCAGCTCATACAGGGGAGAGGACTATGGCTACACCTTC.

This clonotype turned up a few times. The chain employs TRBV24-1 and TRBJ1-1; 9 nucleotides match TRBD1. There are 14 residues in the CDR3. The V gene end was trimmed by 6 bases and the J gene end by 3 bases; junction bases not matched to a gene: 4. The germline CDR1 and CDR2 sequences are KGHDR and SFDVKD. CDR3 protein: CATSRDREDTEAFF. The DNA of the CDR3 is TGTGCCACCAGTAGGGACAGGGAAGACACTGAAGCTTTCTTT.

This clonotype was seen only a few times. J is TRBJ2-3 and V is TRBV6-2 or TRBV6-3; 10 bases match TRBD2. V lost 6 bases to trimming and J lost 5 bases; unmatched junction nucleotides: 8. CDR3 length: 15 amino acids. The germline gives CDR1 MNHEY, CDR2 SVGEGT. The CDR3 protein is CASRPSGSRGDTQYF. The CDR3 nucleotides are TGTGCCAGCAGGCCTAGCGGGAGCCGGGGAGATACGCAGTATTTT.

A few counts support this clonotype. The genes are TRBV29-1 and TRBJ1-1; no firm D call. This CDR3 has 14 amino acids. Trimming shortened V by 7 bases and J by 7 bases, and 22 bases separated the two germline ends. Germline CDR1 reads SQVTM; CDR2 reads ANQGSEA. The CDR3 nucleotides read TGCAGCGGCAGCGGGTTGACGGATAGATTTGAAGCTTTCTTT. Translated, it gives CSGSGLTDRFEAFF.

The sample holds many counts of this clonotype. The CDR3 spells CASSPTTDTQYF. CDR3 nucleotides: TGTGCCAGCAGTCCTACCACAGATACGCAGTATTTT. The chain employs TRBV7-2 and TRBJ2-3; no clear D gene. The CDR3 is 12 amino acids. Germline CDR1 is SGHTA and CDR2 is FQGNSA. Trimming shortened V by 6 bases and J by 2 bases, and 6 bases separated the two germline ends.

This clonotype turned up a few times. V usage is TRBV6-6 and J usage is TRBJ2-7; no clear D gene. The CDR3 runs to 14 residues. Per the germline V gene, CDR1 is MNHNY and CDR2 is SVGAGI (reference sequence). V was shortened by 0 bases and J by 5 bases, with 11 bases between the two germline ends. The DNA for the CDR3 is TGTGCCAGCAGTTACTCGCGAGTCTACAACGAGCAGTACGTC. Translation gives CASSYSRVYNEQYV.

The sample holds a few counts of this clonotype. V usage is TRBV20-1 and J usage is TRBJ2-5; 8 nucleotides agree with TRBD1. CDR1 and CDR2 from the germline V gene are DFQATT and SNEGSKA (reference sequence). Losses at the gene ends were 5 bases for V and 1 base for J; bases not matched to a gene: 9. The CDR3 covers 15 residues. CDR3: CSAGALGTGQETQYF. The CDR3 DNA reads TGCAGTGCTGGAGCCCTAGGGACAGGCCAAGAGACCCAGTACTTC.

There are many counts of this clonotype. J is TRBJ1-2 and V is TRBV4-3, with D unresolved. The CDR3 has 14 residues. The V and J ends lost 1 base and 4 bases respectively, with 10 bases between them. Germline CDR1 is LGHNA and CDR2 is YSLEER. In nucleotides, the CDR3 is TGCGCCAGCAGCCAAGGTCCCCGAAGCTATGGCTACACCTTC. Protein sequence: CASSQGPRSYGYTF.

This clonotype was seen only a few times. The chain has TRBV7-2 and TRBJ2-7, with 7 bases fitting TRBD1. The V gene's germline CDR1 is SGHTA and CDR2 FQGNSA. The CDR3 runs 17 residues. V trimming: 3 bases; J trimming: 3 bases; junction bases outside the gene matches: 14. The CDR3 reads CASSFRTQQGSHYEQYF. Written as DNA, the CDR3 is TGTGCCAGCAGCTTCCGTACTCAACAGGGGAGTCACTACGAGCAGTACTTC.

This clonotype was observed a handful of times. In DNA, the CDR3 is TGTGCCAGCAGCTTAGCTTCTAGCGCCGGGGAGCTGTTTTTT. Translating it yields CASSLASSAGELFF. The chain combines TRBV7-3 with TRBJ2-2, with a weak D call TRBD2 (6 bases). Germline V lookup: CDR1 SGHTA, CDR2 FQGTGA. V was shortened by 2 bases and J by 6 bases, with 10 bases between the two germline ends. The CDR3 is 14 residues long. Based on the CDR3 plus reference TRBV7-3 and TRBJ2-2, the full variable domain is GAGVSQTPSNKVTEKGKYVELRCDPISGHTALYWYRQSLGQGPEFLIYFQGTGAADDSGLPNDRFFAVRPEGSVSTLKIQRTERGDSAVYLCASSLASSAGELFFGEGSRLTVL.

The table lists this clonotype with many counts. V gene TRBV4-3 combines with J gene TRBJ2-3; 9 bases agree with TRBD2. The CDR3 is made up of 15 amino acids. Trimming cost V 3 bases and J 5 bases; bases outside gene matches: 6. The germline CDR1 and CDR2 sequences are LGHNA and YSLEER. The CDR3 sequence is CASSHSALAGDTQYF. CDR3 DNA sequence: TGCGCCAGCAGCCACTCCGCACTAGCGGGAGATACGCAGTATTTT.

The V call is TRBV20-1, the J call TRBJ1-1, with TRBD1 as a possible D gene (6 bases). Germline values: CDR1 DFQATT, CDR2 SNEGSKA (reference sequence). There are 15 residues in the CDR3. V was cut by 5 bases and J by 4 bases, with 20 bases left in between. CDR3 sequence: CSAVINPTGFTEAFF. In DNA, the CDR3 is TGCAGTGCTGTTATAAACCCGACAGGTTTCACTGAAGCTTTCTTT.

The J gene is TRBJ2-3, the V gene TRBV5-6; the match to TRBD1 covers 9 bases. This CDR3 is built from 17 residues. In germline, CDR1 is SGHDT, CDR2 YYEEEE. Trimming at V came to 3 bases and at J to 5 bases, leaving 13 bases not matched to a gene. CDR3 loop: CASSSRTGVVWGDTQYF. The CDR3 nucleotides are TGTGCCAGCAGCTCGAGGACAGGGGTAGTTTGGGGAGATACGCAGTATTTT.

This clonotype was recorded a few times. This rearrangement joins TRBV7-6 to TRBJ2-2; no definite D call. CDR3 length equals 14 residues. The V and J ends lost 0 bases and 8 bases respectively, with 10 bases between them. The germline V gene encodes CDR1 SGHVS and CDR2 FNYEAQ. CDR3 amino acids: CASSLASSKGELFF. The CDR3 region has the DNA TGTGCCAGCAGCTTAGCCTCCTCCAAAGGGGAGCTGTTTTTT.

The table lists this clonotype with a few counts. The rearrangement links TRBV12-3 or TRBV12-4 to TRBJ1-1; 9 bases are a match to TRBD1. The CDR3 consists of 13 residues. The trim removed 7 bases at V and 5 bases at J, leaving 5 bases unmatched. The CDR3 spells CASTWDRATEAFF. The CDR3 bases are TGTGCCAGCACCTGGGACAGGGCGACTGAAGCTTTCTTT.

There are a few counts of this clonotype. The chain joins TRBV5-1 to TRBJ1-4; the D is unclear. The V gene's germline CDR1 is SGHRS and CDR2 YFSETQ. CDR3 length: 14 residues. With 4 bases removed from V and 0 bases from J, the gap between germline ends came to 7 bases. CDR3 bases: TGCGCCAGCAGCGAGACGACAACTAATGAAAAACTGTTTTTT. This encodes CASSETTTNEKLFF. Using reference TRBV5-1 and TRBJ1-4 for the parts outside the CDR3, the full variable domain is KAGVTQTPRYLIKTRGQQVTLSCSPISGHRSVSWYQQTPGQGLQFLFEYFSETQRNKGNFPGRFSGRQFSNSRSEMNVSTLELGDSALYLCASSETTTNEKLFFGSGTQLSVL.

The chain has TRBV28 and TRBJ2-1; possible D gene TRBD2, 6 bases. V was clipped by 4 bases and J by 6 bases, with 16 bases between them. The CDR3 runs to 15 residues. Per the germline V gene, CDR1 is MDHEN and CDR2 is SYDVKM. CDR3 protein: CASSWVLLRGNEQFF. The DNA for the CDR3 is TGTGCCAGCAGTTGGGTCTTGTTGCGGGGCAATGAGCAGTTCTTC. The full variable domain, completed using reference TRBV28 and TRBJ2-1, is DVKVTQSSRYLVKRTGEKVFLECVQDMDHENMFWYRQDPGLGLRLIYFSYDVKMKEKGDIPEGYSVSREKKERFSLILESASTNQTSMYLCASSWVLLRGNEQFFGPGTRLTVL.

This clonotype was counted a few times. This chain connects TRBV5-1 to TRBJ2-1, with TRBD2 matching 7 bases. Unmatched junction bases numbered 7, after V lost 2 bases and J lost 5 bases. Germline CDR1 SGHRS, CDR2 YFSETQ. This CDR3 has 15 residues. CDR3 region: CASSFTPGLHNEQFF. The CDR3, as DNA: TGCGCCAGCAGCTTTACACCGGGACTACACAATGAGCAGTTCTTC.

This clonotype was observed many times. CDR3 DNA sequence: TGTGCCATCAGTGATCGGACAGGTACAGATACGCAGTATTTT. Protein: CAISDRTGTDTQYF. The genes are TRBV10-3 and TRBJ2-3, with 7 bases matching TRBD1. Trimming at V came to 3 bases and at J to 3 bases, leaving 3 bases not matched to a gene. Germline CDR1 and CDR2: ENHRY and SYGVKD. This CDR3 has 14 amino acids.

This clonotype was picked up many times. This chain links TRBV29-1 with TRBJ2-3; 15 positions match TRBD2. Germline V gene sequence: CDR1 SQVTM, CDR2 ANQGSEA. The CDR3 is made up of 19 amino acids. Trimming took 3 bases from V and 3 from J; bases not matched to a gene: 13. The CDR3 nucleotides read TGCAGCGTTGAGGAAGGGACTAGCGGGAGGAGGAGAAGGACAGATACGCAGTATTTT. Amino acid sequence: CSVEEGTSGRRRRTDTQYF.

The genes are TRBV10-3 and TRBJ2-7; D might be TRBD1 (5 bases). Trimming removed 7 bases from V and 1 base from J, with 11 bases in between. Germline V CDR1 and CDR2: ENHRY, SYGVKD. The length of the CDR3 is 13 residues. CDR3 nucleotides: TGTGCCATCAAGACGGACACGTCCTACGAGCAGTACTTC. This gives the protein CAIKTDTSYEQYF.

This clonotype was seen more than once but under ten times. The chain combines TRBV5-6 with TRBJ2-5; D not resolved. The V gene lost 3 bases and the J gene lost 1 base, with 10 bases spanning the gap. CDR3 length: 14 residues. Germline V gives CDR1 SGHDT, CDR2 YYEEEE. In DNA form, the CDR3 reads TGTGCCAGCAGCTACCTAGGAAGCCAAGAGACCCAGTACTTC. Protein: CASSYLGSQETQYF.

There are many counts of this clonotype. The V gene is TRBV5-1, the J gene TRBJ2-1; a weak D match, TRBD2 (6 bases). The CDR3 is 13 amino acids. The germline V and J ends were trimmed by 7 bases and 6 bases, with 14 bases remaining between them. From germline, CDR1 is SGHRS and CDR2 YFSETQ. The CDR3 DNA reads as TGCGCCAGCGCCGGGCAGGAGGGCAATGAGCAGTTCTTC. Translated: CASAGQEGNEQFF. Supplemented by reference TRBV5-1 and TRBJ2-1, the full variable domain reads KAGVTQTPRYLIKTRGQQVTLSCSPISGHRSVSWYQQTPGQGLQFLFEYFSETQRNKGNFPGRFSGRQFSNSRSEMNVSTLELGDSALYLCASAGQEGNEQFFGPGTRLTVL.

The DNA for the CDR3 is TGCGCCAGCAGCTTATTAGGGGAGGTGGACACTGAAGCTTTCTTT. It encodes CASSLLGEVDTEAFF. This chain joins TRBV5-1 and TRBJ1-1, with a possible D match to TRBD1 (5 bases). The CDR3 length is 15 residues. CDR1 and CDR2 (germline): SGHRS, YFSETQ. Trimming stripped 2 bases from V and 3 bases from J, with 14 bases between.